This passage covers 2 T cell receptor beta chains from one sample sequenced in a study of blood T cell repertoires in COVID-19. The method was immunoSEQ multiplex PCR; TCRdb's version includes in-frame clones alone and lacks a portion of them. The sample includes 110,000 or so clones, about four fifths of them seen just once. The sequenced sample was peripheral blood. The receptors shown here come from an older man with acute or convalescent COVID-19.

The chain carries TRBV18 and TRBJ1-2; perhaps TRBD1 as D (6 bases). This CDR3 spans 15 amino acids. V lost 3 bases and J 8 bases, leaving 19 bases between the germline ends. Germline-derived CDR1 and CDR2 are KGHSH and LQKENI. CDR3: CASSPPGHRDNGYTF. The CDR3 nucleotides are TGTGCCAGCTCACCTCCGGGACATCGGGACAACGGCTACACCTTC.

This clone was counted once. This sequence joins TRBV4-2 and TRBJ2-1; 9 nucleotides match TRBD2. The germline CDR1 and CDR2 sequences are LGHNA and YNFKEQ. V was pared by 1 base and J by 9 bases, with 7 bases of the junction left unmatched. The length of the CDR3 is 15 residues. The CDR3 DNA reads TGTGCCAGCAGCCAAGGGACTAGCGAAAGGAGTGAGCAGTTCTTC. It specifies CASSQGTSERSEQFF.